What follows describes a single T cell receptor beta chain. Its antigen is still unknown. The data belong to a study of cytomegalovirus exposure and HLA in healthy donors. Study results and caveats: A likely sequencing artifact accounted for one observed cluster of highly shared sequence variants. The authors later found most CMV-associated TCR beta chains appeared HLA-restricted.

With 60 Vbeta and 13 Jbeta primers, the PCR was carried out. Assay: immunoSEQ multiplex PCR; the TCRdb copy retains only in-frame clones and omits some. The sample consists of 130,000 to 150,000 clones, 80% of them appearing once. Sequenced: PBMCs. This receptor was obtained from a man aged 40-50 years in good health and CMV-seronegative.

The CDR3 nucleotides read TGTGCCTGGGATTCGACGGGGGGAGGCTATGGCTACACCTTC. Amino acid sequence: CAWDSTGGGYGYTF. The gene calls are TRBV30 and TRBJ1-2; a possible D gene is TRBD1 (5 bases). This CDR3 is 14 amino acids long. Germline V gene sequence: CDR1 GTSNPN, CDR2 SVGIG (reference sequence). The ends were cut back, 5 bases at V and 4 bases at J, with 17 bases in the middle.